The 18 T cell receptor beta chains below come from one sample, sequenced in a study of T cell responses to AZD1222 COVID-19 vaccine. TCRdb's copy holds only in-frame clones and misses some; the assay was immunoSEQ multiplex PCR. The data contain tens of thousands of clones, over 75% of them seen just once; the ten biggest clones take up 20% to 30%. Sample: peripheral blood, taken on day 0 of AZD1222 vaccination. All receptors come from an adult in good health.

V is TRBV6-1 and J is TRBJ1-1, with D hard to call. This CDR3 is 12 amino acids long. CDR1 and CDR2 from the germline V gene are MNHNS and SASEGT. The V gene lost 1 base and the J gene lost 0 bases, with 0 bases spanning the gap. The CDR3 DNA follows: TGTGCCAGCAGTGAAGTGAACACTGAAGCTTTCTTT. This encodes CASSEVNTEAFF.

This chain links TRBV30 with TRBJ1-5; D call uncertain. Trimming cost V 4 bases and J 6 bases, with 13 bases left between them. The CDR3 totals 13 residues. Germline values: CDR1 GTSNPN, CDR2 SVGIG (reference sequence). The CDR3 here is CAWNAGYGQPQHF. The CDR3 DNA sequence: TGTGCCTGGAATGCGGGATACGGTCAGCCCCAGCATTTT.

The gene calls are TRBV28 and TRBJ1-6, with 8 bases identical to TRBD1. This CDR3 region has 15 residues. V shed 3 bases and J 3 bases; nucleotides not matched to a gene: 1. Per germline, CDR1 MDHEN and CDR2 SYDVKM. The CDR3 nucleotides read TGTGCCAGCAGTTTCACAGGGGGCTATAATTCACCCCTCCACTTT. Its translation is CASSFTGGYNSPLHF.

CDR3 coding DNA: TGCGCCAGCAGCTCAGCCGGAGGTACCGACCTTTACGATGGCTACACCTTC. The encoded protein is CASSSAGGTDLYDGYTF. The gene calls are TRBV5-1 and TRBJ1-2, with D uncertain. Trimming pared 3 bases from V and 6 bases from J, leaving 24 bases between. The CDR3 has 17 residues. CDR1 and CDR2 (germline): SGHRS, YFSETQ.

The gene calls are TRBV30 and TRBJ1-4, with unresolved D. There are 15 residues in the CDR3. V gave up 3 bases and J gave up 7 bases, with 18 bases separating them. The germline V gene encodes CDR1 GTSNPN and CDR2 SVGIG (reference sequence). CDR3 coding DNA: TGTGCCTGGAGGGGATTGGGTGTGCCGGGTGAAAAACTGTTTTTT. Protein: CAWRGLGVPGEKLFF.

The chain combines TRBV18 with TRBJ1-5, with 7 bases identical to TRBD1. Germline V gene data show CDR1 as KGHSH and CDR2 as LQKENI. This CDR3 spans 15 amino acids. The junction had 7 bases not matched to a gene; V was cut back by 1 base and J by 7 bases. CDR3 bases: TGTGCCAGCTCACCACGTACTCAGGGGGGCCAGCCCCAGCATTTT. As protein: CASSPRTQGGQPQHF. The whole variable domain, filled in from reference TRBV18 and TRBJ1-5, reads NAGVMQNPRHLVRRRGQEARLRCSPMKGHSHVYWYRQLPEEGLKFMVYLQKENIIDESGMPKERFSAEFPKEGPSILRIQQVVRGDSAAYFCASSPRTQGGQPQHFGDGTRLSIL.

The chain recombines TRBV6-2 or TRBV6-3 with TRBJ1-1; D is perhaps TRBD1 (6 bases). The germline V gene has CDR1 MNHEY and CDR2 SVGEGT. The CDR3 length is 14 residues. The germline V and J ends were trimmed by 3 bases and 8 bases, with 16 bases remaining between them. CDR3 DNA: TGTGCCAGCAGTTATTATTCCCGGGGGCAGGAAGCTTTCTTT. This codes for CASSYYSRGQEAFF.

The rearrangement links TRBV9 to TRBJ2-1; possible D gene TRBD2, 5 bases. Deletions cut 4 bases from V and 14 bases from J, with 19 bases between. CDR1 is SGDLS and CDR2 is YYNGEE in the germline V gene. The CDR3 contains 13 residues. Here the CDR3 DNA reads TGTGCCAGCAGCCCCGCCCCCGGGGAGACGAAGTTCTTC. Amino acids: CASSPAPGETKFF.

The sample holds a few counts of this clone. CDR3 DNA: TGTGCCAGTAGTATAGGACAGTTCTTAGGTGGGGCCAACGTCCTGACTTTC. It specifies CASSIGQFLGGANVLTF. V usage is TRBV19 and J usage is TRBJ2-6; the D gene is possibly TRBD1 (5 bases). The CDR3 consists of 17 residues. Between the trimmed V and J ends, which lost 1 base and 3 bases, there was a span of 13 bases. Germline CDR1 and CDR2: LNHDA and SQIVND (reference sequence).

This rearrangement joins TRBV19 to TRBJ2-1, with D possibly called TRBD1 or TRBD2 (7 bases each). This CDR3 is 14 amino acids long. CDR1 LNHDA and CDR2 SQIVND come from the germline V gene (reference sequence). V lost 6 bases and J 8 bases, leaving 17 bases between the germline ends. The CDR3 sequence: CASRGYRGGDEQFF. The CDR3 DNA sequence: TGTGCCAGTAGAGGGTACAGGGGAGGGGATGAGCAGTTCTTC.

The chain uses TRBV6-4 and TRBJ2-1; perhaps TRBD2 as D (7 bases). The germline CDR1 and CDR2 sequences are MRHNA and SNTAGT. The CDR3 contains 15 residues. The V end was cut by 3 bases, the J end by 5 bases, with 14 bases between. The DNA of the CDR3 is TGTGCCAGCAGTGATTGGGGGGGCCCTAACAATGAGCAGTTCTTC. Translating it yields CASSDWGGPNNEQFF.

The chain couples TRBV5-4 to TRBJ1-2, with 8 bases aligning to TRBD1. The CDR3 extends over 16 amino acids. The junction had 14 bases not matched to a gene; V was cut back by 3 bases and J by 7 bases. Germline CDR1 SGHNT, CDR2 YYREEE (reference sequence). CDR3 sequence reads: CASSSPQGGVHIGYTF. CDR3 bases: TGTGCCAGCAGCTCGCCACAGGGGGGGGTCCATATTGGCTACACCTTC. Complete variable domain (other parts from reference TRBV5-4 and TRBJ1-2): ETGVTQSPTHLIKTRGQQVTLRCSSQSGHNTVSWYQQALGQGPQFIFQYYREEENGRGNFPPRFSGLQFPNYSSELNVNALELDDSALYLCASSSPQGGVHIGYTFGSGTRLTVV.

The chain is built from TRBV5-5 and TRBJ1-5; no firm D call. The CDR3 spans 14 residues. Germline loops: CDR1 SGHKS, CDR2 YYEKEE (reference sequence). The V gene lost 0 bases and the J gene lost 2 bases, with 6 bases spanning the gap. The CDR3 reads CASSLEGGNQPQHF. The CDR3 DNA reads as TGTGCCAGCAGCTTGGAGGGAGGCAATCAGCCCCAGCATTTT.

The chain couples TRBV9 to TRBJ1-3, with D possibly being TRBD1 (6 bases). Trimming left V 0 bases short and J 4 bases short, with 11 bases between. There are 15 residues in the CDR3. Germline loops: CDR1 SGDLS, CDR2 YYNGEE. CDR3 nucleotides: TGTGCCAGCAGCGTAGAAACAGGGCCAGGAAACACCATATATTTT. This codes for CASSVETGPGNTIYF.

The chain joins TRBV5-5 to TRBJ1-1; 9 bases fit TRBD1. The CDR3 loop spans 16 amino acids. Per germline, CDR1 SGHKS and CDR2 YYEKEE (reference sequence). Trimming removed 4 bases from V and 4 bases from J; junction bases left unmatched: 11. This CDR3 is CASSQTLGTGPTEAFF. CDR3 nucleotides: TGTGCCAGCAGCCAAACCTTGGGGACAGGGCCCACTGAAGCTTTCTTT.

The CDR3 region is CASRAPLNTEAFF. The CDR3 nucleotides are TGTGCCAGCAGAGCCCCATTAAACACTGAAGCTTTCTTT. This chain uses TRBV28 with TRBJ1-1; D unclear. The CDR3 sequence is 13 residues long. Per germline, CDR1 MDHEN and CDR2 SYDVKM. V was clipped by 6 bases and J by 2 bases, with 10 bases between them.

This rearrangement joins TRBV2 to TRBJ1-2, with a weak D call TRBD1 (6 bases). This CDR3 region has 12 residues. Between the trimmed V and J ends, which lost 4 bases and 4 bases, there was a span of 7 bases. Germline values: CDR1 SNHLY, CDR2 FYNNEI. The CDR3 region is CASSGQVYGYTF. The CDR3 DNA follows: TGTGCCAGCAGTGGACAGGTCTATGGCTACACCTTC.

The V call is TRBV4-2, the J call TRBJ1-4, with 12 bases matching TRBD1. The CDR3 has 18 amino acids. The trim removed 0 bases at V and 8 bases at J, leaving 10 bases unmatched. Germline V lookup: CDR1 LGHNA, CDR2 YNFKEQ. Here the CDR3 DNA reads TGTGCCAGCAGCCAAGATGGCTGGGGGACAGGGGGCAGAGAAAAACTGTTTTTT. This encodes CASSQDGWGTGGREKLFF.